In its sample, the clone carrying this T cell receptor beta chain was seen many times. Its target is unknown. This record belongs to a study of human T cells and chemical hapten exposure. With 0 bases clipped from V and 3 bases from J, the junction kept 1 base outside the gene matches. CDR1 DFQATT and CDR2 SNEGSKA come from the germline V gene (reference sequence). The CDR3 runs 13 residues. Findings of the study overall: The study found that DPC sensitization did not change TCRs above 1 in 1000 frequency.

The time point: healthy volunteer bleed at 2 weeks. The authors extracted total RNA from unfractionated whole blood. Methods used by the authors: Sample-level TCR yields exhibited a median of approximately 89,000, with a range of roughly 23,224 to 700,000. TCRdb reanalysed the RACE reads using MiXCR and keeps one entry per CDR3 protein. The authors' filters were not applied to this entry. Of more than 70,000 distinct CDR3 sequences listed, about 8.6% are singletons. This chain uses TRBV20-1 with TRBJ1-1; 7 bases agree with TRBD1. The source of this sequence is a female donor in good health. Some clones in this sample may be carry-over from other donors' samples. The sample was whole blood. DNA of the CDR3: TGCAGTGCTAGAGATCAGGGGGACACTGAAGCTTTCTTT. Amino acids: CSARDQGDTEAFF.